Listed here are 15 T cell receptor beta chains from one sample, sequenced in a study of blood T cell repertoires in COVID-19. The repertoire was sequenced with immunoSEQ multiplex PCR; TCRdb's copy has only in-frame clones and lacks some. The repertoire holds 430,000 or so clones, with roughly 90% as singletons. The sequencing sample was made of peripheral blood. All receptors derive from a young man with COVID-19, enrolled during active disease.

The CDR3 region is CASSQSFGETQYF. The DNA of the CDR3 is TGTGCCAGTAGTCAATCATTCGGGGAGACCCAGTACTTC. This chain uses TRBV19 with TRBJ2-5; no firm D call. This CDR3 comprises 13 residues. Per the germline V gene, CDR1 is LNHDA and CDR2 is SQIVND (reference sequence). Trimming left V 5 bases short and J 5 bases short, with 12 bases between.

J is TRBJ1-5 and V is TRBV21-1. TRBV21-1 is shown as a pseudogene. The CDR3 has 17 amino acids. CDR3 region: CASSKIGMNLLYQPQHF. The CDR3 DNA reads TGTGCCAGCAGCAAAATCGGGATGAATCTTCTCTATCAGCCCCAGCATTTT.

CDR3 sequence: CASSPGDNQPQHF. CDR3 DNA sequence: TGTGCCAGCAGTCCAGGGGACAATCAGCCCCAGCATTTT. The chain employs TRBV6-2 or TRBV6-3 and TRBJ1-5, with D possibly TRBD1 on 6 matching bases. CDR1 is MNHEY and CDR2 is SVGEGT in the germline V gene. CDR3 length: 13 residues. The V end was cut by 5 bases, the J end by 3 bases, with 8 bases between.

The chain is built from TRBV18 and TRBJ2-1; 10 bases are shared with TRBD2. Losses at the gene ends were 5 bases for V and 2 bases for J; bases not matched to a gene: 3. The CDR3 extends over 15 amino acids. Per the germline V gene, CDR1 is KGHSH and CDR2 is LQKENI. DNA for the CDR3: TGTGCCAGCTCAATTCTAGCGGGAGCCTACAATGAGCAGTTCTTC. This codes for CASSILAGAYNEQFF.

The V call is TRBV5-4, the J call TRBJ2-5, with TRBD2 matching over 9 bases. The CDR3 has 15 residues. The germline V gene has CDR1 SGHNT and CDR2 YYREEE (reference sequence). V was clipped by 0 bases and J by 4 bases; unmatched bases: 4. CDR3 bases: TGTGCCAGCAGCTTGGGCGGGAGGGCCGGAGAGACCCAGTACTTC. Translated, it gives CASSLGGRAGETQYF.

The chain combines TRBV2 with TRBJ2-3, with a weak D call TRBD1 (6 bases). The CDR3 sequence is 9 residues long. The germline CDR1 and CDR2 sequences are SNHLY and FYNNEI. The CDR3 DNA reads as TGTGCGCAAGGGGGTACGCAGTATTTT. Residues: CAQGGTQYF. Full variable domain (outside the CDR3, taken from reference TRBV2 and TRBJ2-3): EPEVTQTPSHQVTQMGQEVILRCVPISNHLYFYWYRQILGQKVEFLVSFYNNEISEKSEIFDDQFSVERPDGSNFTLKIRSTKLEDSAMYFCAQGGTQYFGPGTRLTVL.

The chain is built from TRBV5-5 and TRBJ2-3; D may be TRBD1 (5 bases). This CDR3 has 16 amino acids. The germline V gene encodes CDR1 SGHKS and CDR2 YYEKEE (reference sequence). Trimming pared 0 bases from V and 1 base from J, leaving 12 bases between. CDR3: CASSLAWGWGTDTQYF. In nucleotides, the CDR3 is TGTGCCAGCAGCTTGGCCTGGGGCTGGGGCACAGATACGCAGTATTTT.

This clone was counted between two and nine times. The rearrangement links TRBV7-9 to TRBJ1-2, with TRBD1 matching 7 bases. The V gene end was trimmed by 7 bases and the J gene end by 4 bases; junction bases not matched to a gene: 3. CDR3 length: 12 residues. CDR1 and CDR2 (germline): SEHNR, FQNEAQ (reference sequence). The DNA for the CDR3 is TGTGCCAGCATAAGACAGGGCTATGGCTACACCTTC. Translation gives CASIRQGYGYTF.

The chain carries TRBV18 and TRBJ2-1; D is unclear. Germline V gene data show CDR1 as KGHSH and CDR2 as LQKENI. Between the trimmed V and J ends, which lost 2 bases and 4 bases, there was a span of 12 bases. CDR3 length: 15 residues. The CDR3 region has the DNA TGTGCCAGCTCACCAACGGGTTTCGTATACAATGAGCAGTTCTTC. Its translation: CASSPTGFVYNEQFF. Using reference TRBV18 and TRBJ2-1 for the parts outside the CDR3, the full variable domain is NAGVMQNPRHLVRRRGQEARLRCSPMKGHSHVYWYRQLPEEGLKFMVYLQKENIIDESGMPKERFSAEFPKEGPSILRIQQVVRGDSAAYFCASSPTGFVYNEQFFGPGTRLTVL.

This clone appeared a single time. V is TRBV10-1 and J is TRBJ2-5; 7 bases match TRBD2. V trimming: 6 bases; J trimming: 10 bases; junction bases outside the gene matches: 26. Per germline, CDR1 WNHNN and CDR2 SYGVQD (reference sequence). CDR3 size: 18 residues. The CDR3 region is CASRFENTGTTKRVSQYF. CDR3 nucleotides: TGCGCCAGCAGGTTTGAAAATACCGGGACTACCAAAAGAGTTAGCCAGTACTTC.

The chain employs TRBV9 and TRBJ1-6, with D tentatively TRBD1 (6 bases). Per germline, CDR1 SGDLS and CDR2 YYNGEE. V lost 0 bases to trimming and J lost 6 bases, with 10 bases between them. The CDR3 length is 15 residues. The CDR3 reads CASSVGGGRNSPLHF. In nucleotides, the CDR3 is TGTGCCAGCAGCGTAGGGGGGGGCCGTAATTCACCCCTCCACTTT.

The chain links TRBV5-4 to TRBJ1-2; 8 bases map to TRBD1. The CDR3 consists of 13 residues. The V and J ends lost 4 bases and 6 bases, in that order; junction bases with no gene match: 5. Per the germline V gene, CDR1 is SGHNT and CDR2 is YYREEE (reference sequence). CDR3 in amino acids: CASSGRQGHGYTF. CDR3 in DNA: TGTGCCAGCAGCGGGAGACAGGGGCATGGCTACACCTTC.

The rearrangement uses TRBV2 and TRBJ1-2, with D maybe TRBD1 (6 bases). Germline CDR1 and CDR2: SNHLY and FYNNEI. The CDR3 loop spans 13 amino acids. Trimming shortened V by 5 bases and J by 4 bases, and 11 bases separated the two germline ends. The CDR3 DNA reads TGTGCCAGCAGTACCTCGGACAGCTATGGCTACACCTTC. This translates into CASSTSDSYGYTF.

This clone came up once. V and J are TRBV7-9 and TRBJ2-1; D is ambiguous. This CDR3 spans 12 amino acids. The V end lost 5 bases, the J end lost 7 bases, and 9 bases lay between the germline ends. The germline CDR1 and CDR2 sequences are SEHNR and FQNEAQ (reference sequence). In DNA form, the CDR3 reads TGTGCCAGCAGCCAGGCTGGGAATGAGCAGTTCTTC. It is translated as CASSQAGNEQFF. Full variable domain (remainder filled in from reference TRBV7-9 and TRBJ2-1): DTGVSQNPRHKITKRGQNVTFRCDPISEHNRLYWYRQTLGQGPEFLTYFQNEAQLEKSRLLSDRFSAERPKGSFSTLEIQRTEQGDSAMYLCASSQAGNEQFFGPGTRLTVL.

This CDR3 reads CASSEMTGLAVYEQYF. CDR3 bases: TGTGCCAGCAGTGAGATGACGGGACTAGCGGTCTACGAGCAGTACTTC. The chain combines TRBV6-1 with TRBJ2-7, with 11 bases matching TRBD2. CDR3 length: 16 residues. Germline V CDR1 and CDR2: MNHNS, SASEGT. V lost 3 bases, J lost 3 bases, and 7 bases stayed unmatched.